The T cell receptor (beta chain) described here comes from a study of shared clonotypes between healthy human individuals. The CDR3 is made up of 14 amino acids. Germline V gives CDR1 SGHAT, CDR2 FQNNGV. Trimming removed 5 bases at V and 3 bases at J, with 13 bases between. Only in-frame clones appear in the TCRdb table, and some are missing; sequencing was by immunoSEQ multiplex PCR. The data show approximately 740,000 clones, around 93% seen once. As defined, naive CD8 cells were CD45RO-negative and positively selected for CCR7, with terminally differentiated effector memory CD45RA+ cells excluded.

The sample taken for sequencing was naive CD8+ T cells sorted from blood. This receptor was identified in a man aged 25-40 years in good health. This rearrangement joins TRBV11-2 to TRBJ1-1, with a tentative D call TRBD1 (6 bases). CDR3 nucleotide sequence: TGTGCCAGCAGCCCCAGGGGTATGCACACTGAAGCTTTCTTT. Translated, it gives CASSPRGMHTEAFF.